This T cell receptor (beta chain) was obtained from a study of CD8+CD57+ T cells in acquired aplastic anemia. Study details: DNA per sorted CD4+ or CD8+ sample ranged about 0.17 to 27.4 ug, averaging 3.2 ug.

Profiling that covered TCR beta VDJ and CDR3 relied on genomic DNA as its template. TCRdb used MiXCR to reprocess the reads, holding one entry per CDR3 protein. The table lists approximately 180,000 distinct CDR3 sequences, roughly three fifths of them singletons. This CDR3 spans 12 amino acids. In germline, CDR1 is SGHDN, CDR2 FVKESK. V lost 10 bases and J lost 8, with 12 bases in between. This clonotype was detected a few times. CD8+CD57+ cell expansion had been shown by flow cytometry in patients chosen for sequencing. J is TRBJ2-6 and V is TRBV14; maybe TRBD1 (5 bases). The TCR comes from a human donor with aplastic anemia. What was sequenced was sorted CD4+, CD8+, or CD8+CD57+ T cells (not recorded which) from PBMCs. This chain's CDR3 is CATSQDTNVLTF. The CDR3 DNA sequence: TGTGCCACCAGTCAGGACACCAACGTCCTGACTTTC.